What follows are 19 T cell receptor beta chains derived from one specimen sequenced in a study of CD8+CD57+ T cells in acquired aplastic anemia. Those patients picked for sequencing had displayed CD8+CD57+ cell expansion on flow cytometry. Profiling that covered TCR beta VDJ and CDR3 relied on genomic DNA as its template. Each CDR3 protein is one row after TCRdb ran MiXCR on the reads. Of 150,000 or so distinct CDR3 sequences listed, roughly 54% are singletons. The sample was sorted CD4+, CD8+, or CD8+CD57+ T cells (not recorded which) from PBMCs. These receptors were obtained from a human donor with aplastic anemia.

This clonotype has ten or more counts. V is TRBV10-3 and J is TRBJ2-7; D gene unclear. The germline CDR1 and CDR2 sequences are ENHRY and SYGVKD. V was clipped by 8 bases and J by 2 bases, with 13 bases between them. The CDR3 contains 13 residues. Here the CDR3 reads CAILGPPAYEQYF. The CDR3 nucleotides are TGTGCCATCCTCGGGCCCCCCGCCTACGAGCAGTACTTC.

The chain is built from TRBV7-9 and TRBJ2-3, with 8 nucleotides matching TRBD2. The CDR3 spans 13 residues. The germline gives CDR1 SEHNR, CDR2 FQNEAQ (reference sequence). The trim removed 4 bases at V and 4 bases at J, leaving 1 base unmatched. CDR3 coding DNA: TGTGCCAGCAGCTACGGGGGGGCAGATACGCAGTATTTT. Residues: CASSYGGADTQYF. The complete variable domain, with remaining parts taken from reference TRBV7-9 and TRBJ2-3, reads DTGVSQNPRHKITKRGQNVTFRCDPISEHNRLYWYRQTLGQGPEFLTYFQNEAQLEKSRLLSDRFSAERPKGSFSTLEIQRTEQGDSAMYLCASSYGGADTQYFGPGTRLTVL.

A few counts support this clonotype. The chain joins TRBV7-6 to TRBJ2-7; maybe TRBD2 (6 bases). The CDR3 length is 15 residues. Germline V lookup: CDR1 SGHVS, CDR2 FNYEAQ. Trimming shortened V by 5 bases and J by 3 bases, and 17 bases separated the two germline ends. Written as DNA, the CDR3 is TGTGCCAGCAGCAAAGGGGCGGGGCAGAACTACGAGCAGTACTTC. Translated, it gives CASSKGAGQNYEQYF.

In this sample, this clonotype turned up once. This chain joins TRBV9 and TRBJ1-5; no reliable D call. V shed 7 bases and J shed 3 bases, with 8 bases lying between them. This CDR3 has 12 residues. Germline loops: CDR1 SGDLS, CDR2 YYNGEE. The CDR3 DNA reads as TGTGCCAGCTCTGGAAACAATCAGCCCCAGCATTTT. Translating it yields CASSGNNQPQHF.

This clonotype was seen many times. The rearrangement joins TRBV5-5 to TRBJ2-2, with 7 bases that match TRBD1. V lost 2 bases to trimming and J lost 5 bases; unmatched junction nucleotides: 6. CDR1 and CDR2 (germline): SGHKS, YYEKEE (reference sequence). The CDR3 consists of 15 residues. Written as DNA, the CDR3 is TGTGCCAGCAGCTTACGCGACAGGGAGACCGGGGAGCTGTTTTTT. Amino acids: CASSLRDRETGELFF.

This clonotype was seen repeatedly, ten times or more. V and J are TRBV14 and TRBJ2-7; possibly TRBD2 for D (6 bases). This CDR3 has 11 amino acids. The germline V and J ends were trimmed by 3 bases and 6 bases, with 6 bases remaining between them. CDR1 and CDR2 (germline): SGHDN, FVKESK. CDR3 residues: CASSQGGEQYF. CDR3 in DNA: TGTGCCAGCAGCCAGGGAGGCGAGCAGTACTTC.

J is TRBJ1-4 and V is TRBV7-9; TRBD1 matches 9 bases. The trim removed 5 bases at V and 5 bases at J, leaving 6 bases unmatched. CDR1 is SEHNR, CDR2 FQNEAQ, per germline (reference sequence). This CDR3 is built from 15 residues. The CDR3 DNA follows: TGTGCCAGCAGCCTTACAGGGGGCATAAATGAAAAACTGTTTTTT. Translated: CASSLTGGINEKLFF.

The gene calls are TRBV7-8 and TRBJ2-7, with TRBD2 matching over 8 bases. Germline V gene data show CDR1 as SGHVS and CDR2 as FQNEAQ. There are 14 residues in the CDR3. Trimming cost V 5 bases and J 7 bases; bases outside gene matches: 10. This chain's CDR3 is CASSPGGGRREQYV. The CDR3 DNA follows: TGTGCCAGCAGCCCTGGCGGGGGGCGGAGGGAGCAGTACGTC.

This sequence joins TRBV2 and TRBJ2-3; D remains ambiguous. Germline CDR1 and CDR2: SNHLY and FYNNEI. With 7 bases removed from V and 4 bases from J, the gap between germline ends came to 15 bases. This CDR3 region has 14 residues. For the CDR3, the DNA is TGTGCCAGCAAAGTGGGAAAGGAACCAGATACGCAGTATTTT. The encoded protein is CASKVGKEPDTQYF.

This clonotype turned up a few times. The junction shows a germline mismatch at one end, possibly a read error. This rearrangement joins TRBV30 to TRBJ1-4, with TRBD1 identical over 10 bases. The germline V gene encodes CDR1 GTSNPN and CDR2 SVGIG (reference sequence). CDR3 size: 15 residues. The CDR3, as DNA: TGTGCCCGGAGGGCCCCGCGGGACAGGGGTTGGGAACTGTTTTTT. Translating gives CARRAPRDRGWELFF.

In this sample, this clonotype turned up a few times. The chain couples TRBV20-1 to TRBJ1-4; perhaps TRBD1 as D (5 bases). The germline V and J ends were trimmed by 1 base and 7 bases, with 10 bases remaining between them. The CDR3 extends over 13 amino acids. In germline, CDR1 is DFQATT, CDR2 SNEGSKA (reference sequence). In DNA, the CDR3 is TGCAGTGCTAGAGTCAGCGGGGGTGAAAAACTGTTTTTT. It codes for CSARVSGGEKLFF.

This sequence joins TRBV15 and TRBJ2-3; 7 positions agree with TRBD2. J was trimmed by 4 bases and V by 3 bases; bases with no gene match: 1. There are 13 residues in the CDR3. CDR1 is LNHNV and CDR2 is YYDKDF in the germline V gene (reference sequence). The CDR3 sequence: CATSSGGADTQYF. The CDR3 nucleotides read TGTGCCACCAGCAGTGGGGGGGCAGATACGCAGTATTTT. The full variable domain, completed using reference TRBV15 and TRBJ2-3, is DAMVIQNPRYQVTQFGKPVTLSCSQTLNHNVMYWYQQKSSQAPKLLFHYYDKDFNNEADTPDNFQSRRPNTSFCFLDIRSPGLGDTAMYLCATSSGGADTQYFGPGTRLTVL.

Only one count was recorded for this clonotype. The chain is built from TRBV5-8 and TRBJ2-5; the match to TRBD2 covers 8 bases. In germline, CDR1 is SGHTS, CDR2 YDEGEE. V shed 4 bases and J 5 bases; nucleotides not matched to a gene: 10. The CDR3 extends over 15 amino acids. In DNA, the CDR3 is TGTGCCAGCAGCCCTCCCCGGGGGGGAGCGGAGACCCAGTACTTC. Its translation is CASSPPRGGAETQYF.

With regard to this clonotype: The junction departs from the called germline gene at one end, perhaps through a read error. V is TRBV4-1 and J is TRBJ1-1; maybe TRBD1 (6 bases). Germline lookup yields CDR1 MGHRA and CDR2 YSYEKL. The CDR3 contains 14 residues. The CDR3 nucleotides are TGCGCCAGCAGCCAAGAAGGGGGGGTCACTGAAGTTTTCTTT. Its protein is CASSQEGGVTEVFF.

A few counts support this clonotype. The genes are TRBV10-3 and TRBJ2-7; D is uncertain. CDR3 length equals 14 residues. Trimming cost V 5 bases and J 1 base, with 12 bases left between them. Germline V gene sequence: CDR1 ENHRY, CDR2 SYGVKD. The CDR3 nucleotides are TGTGCCATCAGTTCAGACTTCTTATCCTACGAGCAGTACTTC. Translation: CAISSDFLSYEQYF.

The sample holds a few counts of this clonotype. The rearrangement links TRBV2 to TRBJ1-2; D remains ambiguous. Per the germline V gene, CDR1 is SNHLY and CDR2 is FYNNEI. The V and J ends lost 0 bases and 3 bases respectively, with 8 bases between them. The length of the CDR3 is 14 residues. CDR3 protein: CASSEAFAYYGYTF. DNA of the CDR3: TGTGCCAGCAGTGAAGCCTTTGCATACTATGGCTACACCTTC. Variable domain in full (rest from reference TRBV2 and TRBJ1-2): EPEVTQTPSHQVTQMGQEVILRCVPISNHLYFYWYRQILGQKVEFLVSFYNNEISEKSEIFDDQFSVERPDGSNFTLKIRSTKLEDSAMYFCASSEAFAYYGYTFGSGTRLTVV.

The CDR3 sequence: CASSRTAISYEQYF. DNA for the CDR3: TGTGCCAGTAGCCGGACAGCCATATCCTACGAGCAGTACTTC. The chain recombines TRBV19 with TRBJ2-7; maybe TRBD1 (6 bases). Germline V gene lookup returns CDR1 LNHDA and CDR2 SQIVND (reference sequence). CDR3 length: 14 amino acids. Trimming removed 6 bases at V and 1 base at J, with 13 bases between.

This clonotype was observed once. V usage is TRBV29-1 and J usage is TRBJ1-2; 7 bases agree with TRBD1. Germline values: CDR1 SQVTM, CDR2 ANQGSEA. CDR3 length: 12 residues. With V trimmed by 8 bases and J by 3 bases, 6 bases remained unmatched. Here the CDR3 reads CSSSGGDYGYTF. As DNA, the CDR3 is TGCAGCTCCTCAGGGGGAGACTATGGCTACACCTTC.

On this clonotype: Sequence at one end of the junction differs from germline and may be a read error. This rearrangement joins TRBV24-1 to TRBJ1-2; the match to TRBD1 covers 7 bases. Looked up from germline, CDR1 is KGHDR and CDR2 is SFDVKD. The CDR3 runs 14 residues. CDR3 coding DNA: TGTGCCACCAGTGACCCTGGGACAGACTATAGCTACACCTTC. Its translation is CATSDPGTDYSYTF.